The T cell receptor beta chain described here comes from a study of cytomegalovirus exposure and HLA in healthy donors. Whole-study findings and limits: Analyzed later, most CMV-associated TCR beta chains appeared HLA-restricted. Usually a TCR sequence was rare, but some public TCRs were found in many donors. There were approximately 150 TCR beta chains listed as cytomegalovirus-associated.

In this sample, this clone turned up once. Its target is unknown. Looked up from germline, CDR1 is KGHSY and CDR2 is FQNENV. V was clipped by 5 bases and J by 5 bases, with 25 bases between them. The CDR3 runs 17 residues. The study ran its PCR with 60 Vbeta and 13 Jbeta primers. In the authors' methods: A later analysis counted 65 million to 90 million unique TCR beta chains, some 12 million shared. TCRdb's table, derived via immunoSEQ multiplex PCR, lists solely in-frame clones and lacks some. Clonal size and the V and J genes are those of that table, whereas D and trimming came from the DNA. Altogether under 150,000 clones are present, approximately 85% being singletons, with the ten largest covering about 1.8%.

This sequence originates from a boy aged 10-17 years in good health and CMV-seronegative. Sequenced material: PBMCs. V and J are TRBV16 and TRBJ2-7, with D perhaps TRBD1 (5 bases). The CDR3 reads CASSYAIPGRPEDEQYF. DNA for the CDR3: TGTGCCAGCAGCTACGCTATACCAGGGCGCCCCGAGGACGAGCAGTACTTC.